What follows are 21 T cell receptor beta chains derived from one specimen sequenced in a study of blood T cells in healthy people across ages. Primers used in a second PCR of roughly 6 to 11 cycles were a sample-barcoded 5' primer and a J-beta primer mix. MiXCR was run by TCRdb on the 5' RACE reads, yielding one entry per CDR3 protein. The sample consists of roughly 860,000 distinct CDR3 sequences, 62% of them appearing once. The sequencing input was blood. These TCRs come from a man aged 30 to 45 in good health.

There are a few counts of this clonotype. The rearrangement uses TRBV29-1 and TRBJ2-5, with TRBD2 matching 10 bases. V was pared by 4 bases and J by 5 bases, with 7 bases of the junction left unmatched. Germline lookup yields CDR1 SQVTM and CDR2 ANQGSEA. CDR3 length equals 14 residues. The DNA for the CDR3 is TGCAGCGTTGGGGTAGCGGGGGGTGCGGAGACCCAGTACTTC. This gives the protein CSVGVAGGAETQYF.

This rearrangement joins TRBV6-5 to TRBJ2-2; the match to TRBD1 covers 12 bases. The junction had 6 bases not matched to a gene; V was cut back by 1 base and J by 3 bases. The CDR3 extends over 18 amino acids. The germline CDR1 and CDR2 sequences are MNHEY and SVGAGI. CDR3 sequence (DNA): TGTGCCAGCAGTTACTACCGGGACAGGGGGCCGGACACCGGGGAGCTGTTTTTT. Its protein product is CASSYYRDRGPDTGELFF.

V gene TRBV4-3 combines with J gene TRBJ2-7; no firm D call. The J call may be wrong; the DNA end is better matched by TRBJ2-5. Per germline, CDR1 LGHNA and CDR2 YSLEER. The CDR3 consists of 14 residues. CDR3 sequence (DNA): TGCGCCAGCAGCGTTCGGACGGCACGAGAGACCCAGTACTTC. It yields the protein CASSVRTARETQYF.

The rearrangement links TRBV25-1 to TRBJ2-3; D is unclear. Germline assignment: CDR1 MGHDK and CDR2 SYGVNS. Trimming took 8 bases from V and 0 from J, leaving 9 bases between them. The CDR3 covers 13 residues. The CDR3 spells CASGETSTDTQYF. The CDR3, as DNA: TGTGCCAGCGGCGAGACAAGCACAGATACGCAGTATTTT.

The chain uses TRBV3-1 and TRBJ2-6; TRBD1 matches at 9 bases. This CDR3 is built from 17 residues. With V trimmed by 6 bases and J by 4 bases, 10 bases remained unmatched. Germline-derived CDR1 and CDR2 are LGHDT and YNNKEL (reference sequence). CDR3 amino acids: CASSHRDRAPGANVLTF. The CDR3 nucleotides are TGTGCCAGCAGTCACCGGGACAGGGCTCCCGGGGCCAACGTCCTGACTTTC. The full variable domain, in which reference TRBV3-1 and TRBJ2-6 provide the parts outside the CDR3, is DTAVSQTPKYLVTQMGNDKSIKCEQNLGHDTMYWYKQDSKKFLKIMFSYNNKELIINETVPNRFSPKSPDKAHLNLHINSLELGDSAVYFCASSHRDRAPGANVLTFGAGSRLTVL.

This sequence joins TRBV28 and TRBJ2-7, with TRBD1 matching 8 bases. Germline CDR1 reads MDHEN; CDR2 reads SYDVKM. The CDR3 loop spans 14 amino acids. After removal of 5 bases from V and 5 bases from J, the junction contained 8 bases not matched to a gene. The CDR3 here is CASSETGVGHEQYF. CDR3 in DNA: TGTGCCAGCAGTGAGACAGGGGTGGGCCACGAGCAGTACTTC.

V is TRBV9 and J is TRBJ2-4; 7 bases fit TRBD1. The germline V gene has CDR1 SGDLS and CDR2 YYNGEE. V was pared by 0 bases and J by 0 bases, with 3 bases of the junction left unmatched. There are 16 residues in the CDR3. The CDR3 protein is CASSVGDRLAKNIQYF. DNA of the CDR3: TGTGCCAGCAGCGTAGGGGACAGATTAGCCAAAAACATTCAGTACTTC.

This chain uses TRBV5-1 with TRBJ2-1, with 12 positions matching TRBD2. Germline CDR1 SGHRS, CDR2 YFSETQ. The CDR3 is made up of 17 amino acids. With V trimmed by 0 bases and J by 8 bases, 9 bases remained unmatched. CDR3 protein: CASSLGPSGGALDEQFF. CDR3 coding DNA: TGCGCCAGCAGCTTGGGTCCTAGCGGGGGGGCCCTCGATGAGCAGTTCTTC.

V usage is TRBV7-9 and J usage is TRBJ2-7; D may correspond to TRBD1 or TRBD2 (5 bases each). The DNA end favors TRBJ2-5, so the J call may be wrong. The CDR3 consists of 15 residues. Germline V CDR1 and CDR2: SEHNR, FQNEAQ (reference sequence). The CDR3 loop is CASSPGGVPQETQYF. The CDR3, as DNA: TGTGCCAGCAGCCCTGGGGGAGTTCCTCAAGAGACCCAGTACTTC.

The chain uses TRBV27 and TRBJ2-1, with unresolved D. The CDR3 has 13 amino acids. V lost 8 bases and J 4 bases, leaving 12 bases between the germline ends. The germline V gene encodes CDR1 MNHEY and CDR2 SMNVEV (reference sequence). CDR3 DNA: TGTGCCAGCCGACACGGGTATTACAATGAGCAGTTCTTC. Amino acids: CASRHGYYNEQFF.

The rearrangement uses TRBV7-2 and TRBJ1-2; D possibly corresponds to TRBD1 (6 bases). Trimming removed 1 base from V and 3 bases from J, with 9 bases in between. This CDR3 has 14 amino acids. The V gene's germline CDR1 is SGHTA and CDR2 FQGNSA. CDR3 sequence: CASSLVRQDYGYTF. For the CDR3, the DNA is TGTGCCAGCAGCTTAGTCCGACAGGACTATGGCTACACCTTC.

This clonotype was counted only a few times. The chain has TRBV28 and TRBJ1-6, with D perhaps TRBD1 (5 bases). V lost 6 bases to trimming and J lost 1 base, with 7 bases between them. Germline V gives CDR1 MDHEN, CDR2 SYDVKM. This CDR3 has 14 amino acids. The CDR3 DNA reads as TGTGCCAGCAGGGGACTATCCTATAATTCACCCCTCCACTTT. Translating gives CASRGLSYNSPLHF.

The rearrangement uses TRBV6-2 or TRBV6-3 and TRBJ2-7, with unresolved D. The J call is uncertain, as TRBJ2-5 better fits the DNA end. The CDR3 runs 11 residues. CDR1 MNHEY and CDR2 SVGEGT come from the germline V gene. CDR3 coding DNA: TGTGCCAGCAGTTACGTGAAGACCCAGTACTTC. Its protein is CASSYVKTQYF.

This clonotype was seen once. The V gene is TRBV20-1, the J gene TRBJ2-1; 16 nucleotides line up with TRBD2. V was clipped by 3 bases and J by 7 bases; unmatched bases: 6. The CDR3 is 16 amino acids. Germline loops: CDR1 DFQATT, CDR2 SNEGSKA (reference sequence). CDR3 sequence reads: CSASGTSGGAENEQFF. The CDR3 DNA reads TGCAGTGCTAGCGGGACTAGCGGGGGGGCCGAAAATGAGCAGTTCTTC.

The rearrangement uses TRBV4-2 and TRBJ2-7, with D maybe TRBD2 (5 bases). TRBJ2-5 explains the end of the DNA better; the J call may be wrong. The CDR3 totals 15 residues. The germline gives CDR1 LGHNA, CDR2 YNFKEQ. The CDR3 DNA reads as TGTGCCAGCAGCCAAGTGGGAGAGGGTGGGGAGACCCAGTACTTC. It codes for CASSQVGEGGETQYF.

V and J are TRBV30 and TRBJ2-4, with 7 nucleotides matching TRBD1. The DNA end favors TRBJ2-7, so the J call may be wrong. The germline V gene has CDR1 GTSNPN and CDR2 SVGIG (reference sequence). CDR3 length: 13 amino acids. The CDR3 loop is CAWRDRRPYEQYF. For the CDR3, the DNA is TGTGCCTGGAGGGACAGGCGGCCCTACGAGCAGTACTTC.

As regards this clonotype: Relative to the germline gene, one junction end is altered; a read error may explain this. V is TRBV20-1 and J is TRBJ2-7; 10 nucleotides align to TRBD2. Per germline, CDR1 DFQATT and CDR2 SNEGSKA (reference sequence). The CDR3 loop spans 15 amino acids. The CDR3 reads CSARPSGSSSYEQYF. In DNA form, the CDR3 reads TGCAGTGCTAGGCCTAGCGGGAGTTCCTCCTACGAGCAATACTTC.

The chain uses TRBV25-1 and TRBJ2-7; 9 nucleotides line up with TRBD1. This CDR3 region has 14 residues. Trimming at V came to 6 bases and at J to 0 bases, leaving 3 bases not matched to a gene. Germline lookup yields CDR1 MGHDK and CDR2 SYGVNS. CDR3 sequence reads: CASRQQGASYEQYF. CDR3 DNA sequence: TGTGCCAGCAGACAACAGGGGGCCTCCTACGAGCAGTACTTC.

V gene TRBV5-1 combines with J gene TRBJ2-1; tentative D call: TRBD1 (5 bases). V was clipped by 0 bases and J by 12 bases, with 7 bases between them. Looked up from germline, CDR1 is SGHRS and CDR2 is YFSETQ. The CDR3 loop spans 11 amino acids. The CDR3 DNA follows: TGCGCCAGCAGCTTGGACAGGTGGCAGTTCTTC. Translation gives CASSLDRWQFF.

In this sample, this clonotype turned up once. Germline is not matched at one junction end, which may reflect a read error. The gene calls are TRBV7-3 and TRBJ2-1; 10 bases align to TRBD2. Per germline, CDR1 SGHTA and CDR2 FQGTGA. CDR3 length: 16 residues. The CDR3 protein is CASSSLTSGAYTEQFF. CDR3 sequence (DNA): TGTGCCAGCAGCTCCCTTACTAGCGGGGCTTACACTGAGCAGTTCTTC.

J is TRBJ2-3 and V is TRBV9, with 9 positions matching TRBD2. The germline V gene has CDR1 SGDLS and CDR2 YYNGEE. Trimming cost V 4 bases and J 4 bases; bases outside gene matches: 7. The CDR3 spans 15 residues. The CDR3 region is CASSPRGGDADTQYF. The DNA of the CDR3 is TGTGCCAGCAGCCCGCGGGGGGGCGACGCAGATACGCAGTATTTT.